The entry below gives a single T cell receptor beta chain sequence along with its context. The antigen is undetermined. These data are taken from a study of vaccination and CD4 T cells after COVID-19. Study-level information: Convalescent patients gave post-COVID blood a median about 110 days post-diagnosis, range 35 to 161. Investigators took post-vaccine samples a median about 65 days after dose two, within a range of 14 to 241. Stimulation of the cells used overlapping spike peptide pools from SARS-CoV-2 and from the common cold coronaviruses HCoV-NL63, HCoV-OC43 and HCoV-229E.

Cultured CD4+ T cell DNA was sequenced using the Oncomine TCR Beta short-read assay. Each CDR3 protein is one row after TCRdb ran MiXCR on the PCR reads. Altogether 28,000 or so distinct CDR3 sequences are present, approximately 37% being singletons, with the ten largest covering about a tenth. Indicated treatment: approximately nine-day PBMC culture with coronavirus spike peptide pools or control peptides (ViraFEST assay). Before TCRs were sequenced, ViraFEST expanded antigen-specific T cells with peptide pools. The CDR3 consists of 15 residues. Germline V gene sequence: CDR1 KGHDR, CDR2 SFDVKD. The V gene end was trimmed by 2 bases and the J gene end by 5 bases; junction bases not matched to a gene: 3.

This receptor was obtained from a human donor who had recovered from COVID-19. This chain connects TRBV24-1 to TRBJ2-1, with 9 positions matching TRBD2. The sequenced sample consisted of CD4+ T cells from blood, cultured in vitro. The CDR3 loop reads CATSDWAGGDNEQFF. CDR3 bases: TGTGCCACCAGTGATTGGGCGGGAGGGGACAATGAGCAGTTCTTC.